The clone carrying this TCR beta chain was observed a handful of times. The data were obtained in a study of identical twins. TCRdb analysed the 5' RACE reads with MiXCR anew, one entry per CDR3 protein. The sample records approximately 94,000 distinct CDR3 sequences, 5.9% being singletons. This receptor was obtained from a woman in her fifties or sixties in good health. Sequencing was performed on memory T cells sorted from blood.

CDR3 loop: CASSIGLGEWKTGNTIYF. CDR3 coding DNA: TGCGCCAGCAGCATCGGGTTGGGAGAATGGAAAACTGGAAACACCATATATTTT. The chain uses TRBV4-1 and TRBJ1-3, with no clear D. The CDR3 sequence is 18 residues long. The V end was cut by 5 bases, the J end by 2 bases, with 22 bases between. Germline CDR1 and CDR2: MGHRA and YSYEKL.